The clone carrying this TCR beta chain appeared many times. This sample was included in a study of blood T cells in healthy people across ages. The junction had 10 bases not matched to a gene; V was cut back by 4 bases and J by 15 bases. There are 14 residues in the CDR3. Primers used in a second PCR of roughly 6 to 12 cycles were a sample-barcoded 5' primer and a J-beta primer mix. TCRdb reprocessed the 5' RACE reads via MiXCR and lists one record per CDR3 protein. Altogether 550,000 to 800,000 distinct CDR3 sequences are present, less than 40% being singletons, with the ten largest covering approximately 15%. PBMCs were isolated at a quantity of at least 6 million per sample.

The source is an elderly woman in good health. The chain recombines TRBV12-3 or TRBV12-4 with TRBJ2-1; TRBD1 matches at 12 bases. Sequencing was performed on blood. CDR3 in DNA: TGTGCCAGCAGTTCGACCGGGACAGGGGGCTGGGGGTTCTTC. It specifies CASSSTGTGGWGFF.